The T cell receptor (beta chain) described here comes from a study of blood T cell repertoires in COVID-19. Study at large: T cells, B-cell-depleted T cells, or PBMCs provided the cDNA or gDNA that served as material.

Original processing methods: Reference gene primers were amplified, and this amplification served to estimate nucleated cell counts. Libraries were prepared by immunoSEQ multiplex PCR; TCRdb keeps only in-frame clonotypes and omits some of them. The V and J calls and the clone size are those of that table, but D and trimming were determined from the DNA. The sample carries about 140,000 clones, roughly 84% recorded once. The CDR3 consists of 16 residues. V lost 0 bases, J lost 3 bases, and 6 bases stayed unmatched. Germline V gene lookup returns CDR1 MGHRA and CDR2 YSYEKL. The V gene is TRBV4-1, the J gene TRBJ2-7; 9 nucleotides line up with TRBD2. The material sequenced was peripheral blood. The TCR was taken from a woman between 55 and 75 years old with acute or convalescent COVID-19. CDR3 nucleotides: TGCGCCAGCAGCCAAGACGCAGCGGGAGGCCTCTACGAGCAGTACTTC. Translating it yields CASSQDAAGGLYEQYF.